Below, 28 T cell receptor beta chains from the same sample are listed, as sequenced in a study of T cells in localized non-small cell lung cancer. The repertoire was sequenced with immunoSEQ multiplex PCR; TCRdb's copy has only in-frame clones and lacks some. The sample lists some 82,000 clones; about 78% were seen once. Material: PBMCs, obtained before any cancer treatment. The receptors were gathered from a man aged 35 to 69 with stage II squamous cell lung carcinoma.

The V gene is TRBV6-1, the J gene TRBJ2-7; 11 bases are shared with TRBD2. The V gene's germline CDR1 is MNHNS and CDR2 SASEGT. The CDR3 length is 14 residues. Trimming at V came to 7 bases and at J to 6 bases, leaving 8 bases not matched to a gene. DNA for the CDR3: TGTGCCAGCACCCCAGGGACTAGCGGCCTCGAGCAGTACTTC. This gives the protein CASTPGTSGLEQYF.

The sample holds a few counts of this clone. The V call is TRBV30, the J call TRBJ2-6; 8 positions agree with TRBD1. CDR1 and CDR2 (germline): GTSNPN, SVGIG (reference sequence). The trim removed 3 bases at V and 2 bases at J, leaving 12 bases unmatched. The CDR3 is 18 residues long. The CDR3 sequence: CAWSLSRGLRAGANVLTF. The CDR3 nucleotides read TGTGCCTGGAGCCTGTCCAGGGGGCTAAGGGCTGGGGCCAACGTCCTGACTTTC.

The chain has TRBV6-5 and TRBJ1-4; 8 bases align to TRBD1. This CDR3 is built from 15 residues. V was clipped by 1 base and J by 7 bases; unmatched bases: 5. Germline values: CDR1 MNHEY, CDR2 SVGAGI. The CDR3 region has the DNA TGTGCCAGCAGTTACTTAGGGACAGGAGTTGAAAAACTGTTTTTT. It is translated as CASSYLGTGVEKLFF.

The CDR3: CASSSKQGAPGNTIYF. CDR3 sequence (DNA): TGTGCCAGCAGTTCGAAACAGGGGGCGCCCGGAAACACCATATATTTT. The rearrangement uses TRBV5-4 and TRBJ1-3, with 9 bases that match TRBD1. Per germline, CDR1 SGHNT and CDR2 YYREEE (reference sequence). This CDR3 has 16 amino acids. Trimming removed 5 bases from V and 4 bases from J; junction bases left unmatched: 10.

This chain uses TRBV5-1 with TRBJ2-5, with 9 bases fitting TRBD1. The trim removed 6 bases at V and 7 bases at J, leaving 10 bases unmatched. Germline assignment: CDR1 SGHRS and CDR2 YFSETQ. The CDR3 loop spans 14 amino acids. The CDR3: CASMLGTGSVTQYF. In DNA form, the CDR3 reads TGCGCCAGCATGCTCGGGACAGGGTCCGTGACCCAGTACTTC.

The genes are TRBV5-4 and TRBJ2-7; 8 bases align to TRBD2. The germline CDR1 and CDR2 sequences are SGHNT and YYREEE (reference sequence). The CDR3 length is 15 residues. The trim removed 4 bases at V and 1 base at J, leaving 7 bases unmatched. CDR3 amino acids: CASSPPGTRSYEQYF. CDR3 DNA: TGTGCCAGCAGCCCCCCCGGGACTAGATCCTACGAGCAGTACTTC.

The V and J genes are TRBV4-2 and TRBJ2-1; TRBD2 matches 7 bases. The CDR3 is 16 amino acids. Germline assignment: CDR1 LGHNA and CDR2 YNFKEQ. The trim removed 0 bases at V and 3 bases at J, leaving 5 bases unmatched. CDR3 sequence: CASSQDRGGSYNEQFF. The DNA of the CDR3 is TGTGCCAGCAGCCAAGACCGCGGCGGGAGCTACAATGAGCAGTTCTTC.

This clone has only one observation. In DNA, the CDR3 is TGTGCCAGCAGTATCGAGCGGGTGCCCTACGAGCAGTACTTC. This translates into CASSIERVPYEQYF. The J gene is TRBJ2-7, the V gene TRBV27; possibly TRBD2 for D (6 bases). From germline, CDR1 is MNHEY and CDR2 SMNVEV (reference sequence). This CDR3 contains 14 residues. Trimming pared 5 bases from V and 2 bases from J, leaving 13 bases between.

The CDR3 region has the DNA TGTGCCAGCAGCCAAGGGACCGAGCAGTACTTC. Translating it yields CASSQGTEQYF. This chain uses TRBV7-8 with TRBJ2-7; either TRBD1 or TRBD2 may fit D (5 bases each). This CDR3 region has 11 residues. V was pared by 5 bases and J by 6 bases, with 8 bases between. The germline gives CDR1 SGHVS, CDR2 FQNEAQ. The variable domain in full, with the rest retrieved from reference TRBV7-8 and TRBJ2-7, is GAGVSQSPRYKVAKRGQDVALRCDPISGHVSLFWYQQALGQGPEFLTYFQNEAQLDKSGLPSDRFFAERPEGSVSTLKIQRTQQEDSAVYLCASSQGTEQYFGPGTRLTVT.

V is TRBV25-1 and J is TRBJ1-2; the match to TRBD1 covers 7 bases. Per the germline V gene, CDR1 is MGHDK and CDR2 is SYGVNS. The CDR3 sequence is 12 residues long. V lost 7 bases, J lost 4 bases, and 3 bases stayed unmatched. CDR3 in amino acids: CASTTGSYGYTF. The CDR3 DNA is TGTGCCAGCACGACAGGGTCCTATGGCTACACCTTC.

The chain recombines TRBV25-1 with TRBJ1-5; D might be TRBD1 (5 bases). There are 13 residues in the CDR3. Trimming took off 2 bases at V and 11 bases at J, with 13 bases between the two ends. CDR1 and CDR2 (germline): MGHDK, SYGVNS. Here the CDR3 reads CASSEGDRSAQHF. DNA of the CDR3: TGTGCCAGCAGTGAAGGAGACAGATCGGCCCAGCATTTT.

The gene calls are TRBV5-1 and TRBJ2-7; 7 bases line up with TRBD1. The CDR3 has 17 amino acids. In germline, CDR1 is SGHRS, CDR2 YFSETQ. Germline trimming cut 4 bases from V and 1 base from J; bases unmatched to any gene: 14. This CDR3 is CASSPRSVGQMSYEQYF. Written as DNA, the CDR3 is TGCGCCAGCAGCCCCCGGAGTGTGGGACAGATGTCCTACGAGCAGTACTTC.

The sample holds a few counts of this clone. The chain links TRBV5-4 to TRBJ1-2; D remains unclear. The V and J ends lost 4 bases and 2 bases respectively, with 9 bases between them. Per germline, CDR1 SGHNT and CDR2 YYREEE (reference sequence). The CDR3 loop spans 13 amino acids. CDR3 bases: TGTGCCAGCAGCCGGGGAGCCAACTATGGCTACACCTTC. Its translation is CASSRGANYGYTF.

J is TRBJ1-1 and V is TRBV19; 11 nucleotides agree with TRBD1. The CDR3 is made up of 15 amino acids. Germline trimming cut 6 bases from V and 4 bases from J; bases unmatched to any gene: 7. Germline values: CDR1 LNHDA, CDR2 SQIVND (reference sequence). The CDR3 DNA reads as TGTGCCAGTAGCCGGTTTGGGACAGGGGGCACTGAAGCTTTCTTT. Its protein product is CASSRFGTGGTEAFF.

The V call is TRBV7-2, the J call TRBJ2-3; 12 nucleotides match TRBD1. The CDR3 contains 17 residues. V was pared by 5 bases and J by 4 bases, with 10 bases of the junction left unmatched. CDR1 and CDR2 from the germline V gene are SGHTA and FQGNSA. CDR3 in amino acids: CASSLGTGGTKADTQYF. The CDR3 DNA follows: TGTGCCAGCAGCCTTGGGACAGGGGGCACCAAGGCAGATACGCAGTATTTT.

The chain carries TRBV5-8 and TRBJ1-2, with 8 positions matching TRBD1. Germline values: CDR1 SGHTS, CDR2 YDEGEE. Germline trimming cut 0 bases from V and 7 bases from J; bases unmatched to any gene: 5. This CDR3 spans 14 amino acids. CDR3 sequence: CASSLADRGSGYTF. Written as DNA, the CDR3 is TGTGCCAGCAGCTTGGCCGACAGGGGAAGTGGCTACACCTTC.

The V and J genes are TRBV18 and TRBJ1-5; TRBD1 matches at 8 bases. CDR1 and CDR2 from the germline V gene are KGHSH and LQKENI. The CDR3 runs 16 residues. With 5 bases clipped from V and 1 base from J, the junction kept 7 bases outside the gene matches. CDR3 sequence: CASSRLRGRSNQPQHF. The CDR3 bases are TGTGCCAGCTCAAGGCTCAGGGGGCGCAGCAATCAGCCCCAGCATTTT.

J is TRBJ1-1 and V is TRBV29-1; 7 bases are shared with TRBD1. J lost 3 bases, V lost 7 bases, and 11 bases had no gene match. The CDR3 is made up of 14 amino acids. Germline V gene sequence: CDR1 SQVTM, CDR2 ANQGSEA. DNA of the CDR3: TGCAGCGCAACAGGGGTTGGGGGTGACACTGAAGCTTTCTTT. This encodes CSATGVGGDTEAFF.

The chain links TRBV4-1 to TRBJ1-2; 9 nucleotides match TRBD1. Germline trimming cut 4 bases from V and 2 bases from J; bases unmatched to any gene: 5. CDR1 is MGHRA, CDR2 YSYEKL, per germline. This CDR3 is 15 amino acids long. The CDR3 sequence: CASSRTGAGNYGYTF. As DNA, the CDR3 is TGCGCCAGCAGCCGGACAGGGGCCGGCAACTATGGCTACACCTTC.

The chain carries TRBV5-1 and TRBJ2-3; 12 nucleotides match TRBD2. The germline V gene encodes CDR1 SGHRS and CDR2 YFSETQ. V gave up 5 bases and J gave up 1 base; unmatched junction bases: 5. This CDR3 region has 16 residues. CDR3 coding DNA: TGCGCCAGCAGTCCCCGGACTAGCGGGGGCACAGATACGCAGTATTTT. It is translated as CASSPRTSGGTDTQYF.

The V gene is TRBV7-2, the J gene TRBJ2-3; D ambiguous. With 1 base removed from V and 10 bases from J, the gap between germline ends came to 15 bases. The CDR3 has 14 amino acids. Germline values: CDR1 SGHTA, CDR2 FQGNSA. This CDR3 is CASSLGRSSWAQYF. The CDR3, as DNA: TGTGCCAGCAGCTTAGGTAGAAGCTCTTGGGCGCAGTATTTT.

This clone was seen only a few times. This sequence joins TRBV30 and TRBJ1-1; no clear D. The CDR3 is made up of 14 amino acids. The V end lost 0 bases, the J end lost 10 bases, and 18 bases lay between the germline ends. Germline V gene data show CDR1 as GTSNPN and CDR2 as SVGIG (reference sequence). CDR3 sequence (DNA): TGTGCCTGGAGTGTTCGACTGAACAATCGGGGAGCTTTCTTT. It is translated as CAWSVRLNNRGAFF.

This clone came up a few times. This chain connects TRBV28 to TRBJ2-7; TRBD1 might be the D (5 bases). The V gene lost 5 bases and the J gene lost 6 bases, with 14 bases spanning the gap. Germline assignment: CDR1 MDHEN and CDR2 SYDVKM. This CDR3 region has 13 residues. The CDR3 protein is CASSQGAALEQYF. CDR3 nucleotides: TGTGCCAGCAGTCAGGGTGCAGCCCTCGAGCAGTACTTC.

V usage is TRBV5-8 and J usage is TRBJ2-1, with 8 bases that match TRBD1. Germline assignment: CDR1 SGHTS and CDR2 YDEGEE. This CDR3 region has 14 residues. V was pared by 3 bases and J by 5 bases, with 4 bases of the junction left unmatched. The CDR3, as DNA: TGTGCCAGCAGCTCGGGACAGGTCCACAATGAGCAGTTCTTC. Translating it yields CASSSGQVHNEQFF.

The rearrangement links TRBV5-6 to TRBJ2-7; possible D gene TRBD1, 6 bases. The CDR3 is 15 amino acids. Deletions cut 0 bases from V and 4 bases from J, with 14 bases between. Germline values: CDR1 SGHDT, CDR2 YYEEEE. The CDR3 DNA follows: TGTGCCAGCAGCTTGGATGGTGGGGGCGCATACGAGCAGTACTTC. Its translation: CASSLDGGGAYEQYF. The complete variable domain, with remaining parts taken from reference TRBV5-6 and TRBJ2-7, reads DAGVTQSPTHLIKTRGQQVTLRCSPKSGHDTVSWYQQALGQGPQFIFQYYEEEERQRGNFPDRFSGHQFPNYSSELNVNALLLGDSALYLCASSLDGGGAYEQYFGPGTRLTVT.

The chain recombines TRBV11-2 with TRBJ1-1, with D unresolved. The CDR3 spans 12 residues. V dropped 2 bases and J dropped 3 bases, with 4 bases sitting between them. Germline CDR1 reads SGHAT; CDR2 reads FQNNGV. CDR3 residues: CASSLWDTEAFF. CDR3 in DNA: TGTGCCAGCAGCTTATGGGACACTGAAGCTTTCTTT. Combining the CDR3 with reference TRBV11-2 and TRBJ1-1 gives the whole variable domain EAGVAQSPRYKIIEKRQSVAFWCNPISGHATLYWYQQILGQGPKLLIQFQNNGVVDDSQLPKDRFSAERLKGVDSTLKIQPAKLEDSAVYLCASSLWDTEAFFGQGTRLTVV.

The gene calls are TRBV19 and TRBJ1-1; D is unresolved. CDR3 length: 15 amino acids. Germline-derived CDR1 and CDR2 are LNHDA and SQIVND (reference sequence). The ends were cut back, 0 bases at V and 1 base at J, with 9 bases in the middle. CDR3 bases: TGTGCCAGTAGTATAGATCGGGGAAGGAACACTGAAGCTTTCTTT. Its translation is CASSIDRGRNTEAFF.

This chain connects TRBV15 to TRBJ2-7; 10 positions agree with TRBD1. The germline V gene encodes CDR1 LNHNV and CDR2 YYDKDF (reference sequence). CDR3 length: 14 residues. V dropped 5 bases and J dropped 7; count of bases not matched to a gene: 8. CDR3 residues: CATSLRPGQGEQYF. The CDR3 DNA reads TGTGCCACCAGCTTACGTCCGGGACAGGGGGAGCAGTACTTC.